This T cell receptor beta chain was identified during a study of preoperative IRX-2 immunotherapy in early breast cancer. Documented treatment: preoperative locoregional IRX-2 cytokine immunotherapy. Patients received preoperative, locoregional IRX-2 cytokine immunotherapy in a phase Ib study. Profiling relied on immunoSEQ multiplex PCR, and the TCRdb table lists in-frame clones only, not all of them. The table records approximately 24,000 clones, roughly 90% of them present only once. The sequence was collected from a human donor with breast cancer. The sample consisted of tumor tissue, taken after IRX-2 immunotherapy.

Here the CDR3 DNA reads TGTGCCATCAGTGAGTCTGGGGCCAACGTCCTGACTTTC. The encoded protein is CAISESGANVLTF. This chain links TRBV10-3 with TRBJ2-6; D unresolved. Germline CDR1 and CDR2: ENHRY and SYGVKD. This CDR3 is built from 13 residues. The V and J ends lost 0 bases and 3 bases respectively, with 0 bases between them.